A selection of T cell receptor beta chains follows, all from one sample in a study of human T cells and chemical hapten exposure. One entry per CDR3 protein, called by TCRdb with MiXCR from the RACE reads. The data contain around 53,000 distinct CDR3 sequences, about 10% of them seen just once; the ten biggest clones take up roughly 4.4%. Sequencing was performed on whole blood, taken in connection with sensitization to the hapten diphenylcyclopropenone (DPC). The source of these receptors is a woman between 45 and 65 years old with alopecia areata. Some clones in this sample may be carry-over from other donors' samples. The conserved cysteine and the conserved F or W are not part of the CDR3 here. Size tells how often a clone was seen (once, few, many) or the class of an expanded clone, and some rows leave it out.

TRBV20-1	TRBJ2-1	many	SARGGHEQF
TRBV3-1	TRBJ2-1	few	ASSLILAGEGEQF
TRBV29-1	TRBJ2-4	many	SVRTRNIQY
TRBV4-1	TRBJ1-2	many	ASSQDRSFAGGLNYGYT
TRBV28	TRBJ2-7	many	ASRPSSYEQY
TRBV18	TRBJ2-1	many	ASSLFASGRADYNEQF
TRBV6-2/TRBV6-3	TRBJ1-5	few	ASGVNQPQH
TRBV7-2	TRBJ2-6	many	ASSPRPPGSGANVLT
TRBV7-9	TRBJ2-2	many	ASSLYLATTGELF
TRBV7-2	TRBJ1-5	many	ASSLQQSNQPQH
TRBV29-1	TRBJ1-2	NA	SVARGYGYT
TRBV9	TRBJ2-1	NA	ASSPAGTRNNEQF
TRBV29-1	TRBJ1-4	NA	SARQYPNEKLF
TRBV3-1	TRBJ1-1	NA	ASSQVSGTEAF
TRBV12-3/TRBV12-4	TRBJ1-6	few	ASSPNLGGTANSPLH
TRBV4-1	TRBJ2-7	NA	ASSQRTGYEQY
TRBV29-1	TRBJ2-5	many	SVALAGEETQY
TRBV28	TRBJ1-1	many	ASNRQGADTEAF
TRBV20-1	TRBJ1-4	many	SASRDRVANEKLF
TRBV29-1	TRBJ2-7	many	SVLSGTDNYEQY
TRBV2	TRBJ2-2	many	ASNGWGSGELF
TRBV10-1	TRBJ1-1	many	ASSEPMARGTGNTEAF
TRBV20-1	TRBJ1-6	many	SARPDRSNSPLH
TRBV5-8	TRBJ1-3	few	ASSLRPGNTIY
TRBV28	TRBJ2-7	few	ASSSGRLAQY
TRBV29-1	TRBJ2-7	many	SVARGNSYEQY
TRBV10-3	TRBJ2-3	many	AISEYSTDTQY
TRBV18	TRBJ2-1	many	ASTKDTGARSNEQF
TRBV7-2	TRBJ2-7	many	ASSSLAGTYEQY
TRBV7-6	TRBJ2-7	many	ASSFLPRRGLY
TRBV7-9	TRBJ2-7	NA	ASSLFLAGYEQY
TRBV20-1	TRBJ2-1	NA	SAASGRGNEQF
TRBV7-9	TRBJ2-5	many	ASSLTGLEETQY
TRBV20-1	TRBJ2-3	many	SAATSASSTDTQY
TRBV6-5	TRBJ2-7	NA	ASSRRTSGVHEQY
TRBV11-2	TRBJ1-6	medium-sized	ASSPTGRQGSYNSPLH
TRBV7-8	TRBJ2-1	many	ASSLGVAGRDNEQF
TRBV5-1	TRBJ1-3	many	ASSLDSRHTGNTIY
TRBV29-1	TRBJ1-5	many	SVTGGSNQPQH
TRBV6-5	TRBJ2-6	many	ASSYRGGSSGANVLT
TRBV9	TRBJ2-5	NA	ASSVYSDRETQY
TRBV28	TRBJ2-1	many	AIQGALHEQF
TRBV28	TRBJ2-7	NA	ASSLRVYEQY
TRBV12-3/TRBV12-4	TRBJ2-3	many	ASSPWTSGHTQY
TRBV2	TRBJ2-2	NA	ASSSGTNTGELF
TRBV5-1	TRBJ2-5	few	ASSLPPDTDRIVTQY
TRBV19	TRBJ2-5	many	ASSIIMGQGNDGETQY
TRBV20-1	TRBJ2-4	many	SVGVAKNIQY
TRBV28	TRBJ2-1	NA	ASSLRTSGRNEQF
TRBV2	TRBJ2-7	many	ASRQGGPYEQY
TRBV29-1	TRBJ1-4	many	SVGGATNEKLF
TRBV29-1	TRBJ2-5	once	SAERQSGTQY
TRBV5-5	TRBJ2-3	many	ASSSGPSTDTQY
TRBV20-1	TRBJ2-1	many	SASPATSYNEQF
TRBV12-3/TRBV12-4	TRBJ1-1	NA	ASMFMSGTEAF
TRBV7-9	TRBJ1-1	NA	ASSLGAGNTEAF